Reported below is one T cell receptor (beta chain). Its antigen is currently unknown. The entry originates in a study of T cell responses to AZD1222 COVID-19 vaccine. Whole-study findings and limits: The study found vaccine-associated CD4 TCRs spanning spike, dominant at 160-218 and 743-854. Repertoire collection took place solely once the T cell response had peaked. Spike-specific TCR breadth rose after two AZD1222 doses, and depth rose as well.

From germline, CDR1 is SEHNR and CDR2 FQNEAQ (reference sequence). The CDR3 totals 17 residues. V was clipped by 5 bases and J by 3 bases; unmatched bases: 8. The data were produced by immunoSEQ multiplex PCR, yet TCRdb's version contains in-frame clones alone and is incomplete. This sample has about 110,000 clones; around 89% occur once, and the top ten carry around 1.5%. The chain uses TRBV7-9 and TRBJ2-7, with 15 bases lining up with TRBD2. This clonotype originated in an adult in good health. This material consisted of peripheral blood, taken on day 0 of AZD1222 vaccination. The CDR3: CASSLGLAGGSSYEQYF. Here the CDR3 DNA reads TGTGCCAGCAGCCTGGGACTAGCGGGAGGTTCTAGCTACGAGCAGTACTTC.